The next 23 T cell receptor beta chains were all read from a single sample in a study of blood T cell repertoires in COVID-19. The data were produced by immunoSEQ multiplex PCR, yet TCRdb's version contains in-frame clones alone and is incomplete. Of about 140,000 clones in the sample, about 76% were seen once. The sample taken for sequencing was peripheral blood. All receptors derive from a human donor in a cohort sampled during active COVID-19.

The chain links TRBV6-2 or TRBV6-3 to TRBJ2-1, with 10 bases identical to TRBD2. This CDR3 has 13 residues. J lost 12 bases, V lost 4 bases, and 6 bases had no gene match. Germline-derived CDR1 and CDR2 are MNHEY and SVGEGT. The chain's CDR3 is CASSLSSGRVQFF. CDR3 nucleotides: TGTGCCAGCAGTTTGTCTAGCGGGAGAGTGCAGTTCTTC.

This rearrangement joins TRBV24-1 to TRBJ2-1; possible D gene TRBD2, 6 bases. Trimming stripped 9 bases from V and 0 bases from J, with 17 bases between. There are 16 residues in the CDR3. Germline CDR1 is KGHDR and CDR2 is SFDVKD. The CDR3 loop reads CATGGSGTISYNEQFF. The CDR3 DNA is TGTGCCACCGGTGGTAGCGGAACTATCTCCTACAATGAGCAGTTCTTC.

This rearrangement joins TRBV28 to TRBJ2-2, with D possibly being TRBD1 (7 bases). V was shortened by 6 bases and J by 8 bases, with 22 bases between the two germline ends. This CDR3 region has 16 residues. Per the germline V gene, CDR1 is MDHEN and CDR2 is SYDVKM. CDR3 in DNA: TGTGCCAGCAGCCCTACAGGGGCGGGGAGGACGGGGGAGCTGTTTTTT. Translated: CASSPTGAGRTGELFF.

The J gene is TRBJ2-7, the V gene TRBV19; 9 bases are a match to TRBD1. The germline CDR1 and CDR2 sequences are LNHDA and SQIVND (reference sequence). CDR3 size: 14 residues. V was pared by 6 bases and J by 3 bases, with 6 bases of the junction left unmatched. The CDR3 DNA reads as TGTGCCAGTAGAGGACAGGGGCCAGACTACGAGCAGTACTTC. This sequence encodes CASRGQGPDYEQYF.

This sequence joins TRBV4-1 and TRBJ2-1; 12 positions agree with TRBD2. From germline, CDR1 is MGHRA and CDR2 YSYEKL. The V segment lost 0 bases and the J segment 10 bases; nucleotides outside the gene matches: 7. The CDR3 loop spans 16 amino acids. In nucleotides, the CDR3 is TGCGCCAGCAGCCAAGATTCTAGCGGGAGGGTACGGGAGCAGTTCTTC. Translating it yields CASSQDSSGRVREQFF.

This clone appeared a few times. The chain employs TRBV3-1 (or the pseudogene TRBV3-2) and TRBJ2-2, with 8 bases fitting TRBD2. CDR3 length equals 14 residues. With V trimmed by 6 bases and J by 0 bases, 0 bases remained unmatched. Germline V CDR1 and CDR2: LGHDT, YNNKEL (reference sequence). CDR3 region: CASRLAANTGELFF. The CDR3 bases are TGTGCCAGCAGACTAGCGGCGAACACCGGGGAGCTGTTTTTT.

This clone was picked up one time. This chain joins TRBV23-1 and TRBJ2-3, with 9 positions matching TRBD1. TRBV23-1 has ORF status, its function being uncertain. V gave up 1 base and J gave up 1 base; unmatched junction bases: 9. The CDR3 covers 18 residues. CDR3 sequence (DNA): TGCGCCAGCAGTCAATGGGGGAGACAGGGGGACGGCACAGATACGCAGTATTTT. This gives the protein CASSQWGRQGDGTDTQYF.

V is TRBV6-2 or TRBV6-3 and J is TRBJ1-2, with TRBD1 matching over 7 bases. V shed 5 bases and J 1 base; nucleotides not matched to a gene: 1. This CDR3 region has 13 residues. CDR1 MNHEY and CDR2 SVGEGT come from the germline V gene. In DNA, the CDR3 is TGTGCCAGCAGTAGACAGGGTAACTATGGCTACACCTTC. Protein product: CASSRQGNYGYTF.

The gene calls are TRBV6-2 or TRBV6-3 and TRBJ2-7, with TRBD1 identical over 7 bases. Trimming removed 6 bases from V and 4 bases from J; junction bases left unmatched: 6. This CDR3 contains 13 residues. Germline V CDR1 and CDR2: MNHEY, SVGEGT. CDR3 sequence reads: CASSGTVKYEQYF. The DNA for the CDR3 is TGTGCCAGCAGCGGGACAGTGAAATACGAGCAGTACTTC.

This chain uses TRBV11-3 with TRBJ2-7; weak D call: TRBD2 (5 bases). The length of the CDR3 is 13 residues. Per the germline V gene, CDR1 is SGHNT and CDR2 is YENEEA. V was clipped by 4 bases and J by 2 bases, with 9 bases between them. DNA for the CDR3: TGTGCCAGCAGCTACCCCGGGGCCTACGAGCAGTACTTC. It translates to CASSYPGAYEQYF.

The chain joins TRBV3-1 (or the pseudogene TRBV3-2) to TRBJ2-7, with TRBD2 as a possible D gene (5 bases). The CDR3 contains 11 residues. CDR1 is LGHDT, CDR2 YNNKEL, per germline (reference sequence). V was trimmed by 11 bases and J by 6 bases, leaving 14 bases between them. The CDR3 DNA follows: TGTGCCCGCTCCGGGAACCCCGAGCAGTACTTC. Protein product: CARSGNPEQYF.

The rearrangement links TRBV3-1 (or the pseudogene TRBV3-2) to TRBJ1-5; TRBD1 matches 10 bases. There are 17 residues in the CDR3. Trimming cost V 0 bases and J 0 bases; bases outside gene matches: 2. The germline CDR1 and CDR2 sequences are LGHDT and YNNKEL (reference sequence). The CDR3 is CASSQETGGCSNQPQHF. The DNA of the CDR3 is TGTGCCAGCAGCCAAGAGACAGGGGGCTGTAGCAATCAGCCCCAGCATTTT.

This chain links TRBV24-1 with TRBJ2-7; 8 bases fit TRBD1. After removal of 3 bases from V and 6 bases from J, the junction contained 12 bases not matched to a gene. Germline V lookup: CDR1 KGHDR, CDR2 SFDVKD. The CDR3 spans 16 residues. CDR3 nucleotide sequence: TGTGCCACCAGTGATAGAGGACAGGGTCCTCTCGGCGAGCAGTACTTC. Translation gives CATSDRGQGPLGEQYF.

The chain carries TRBV6-5 and TRBJ2-5; the D gene is possibly TRBD2 (5 bases). The CDR3 covers 16 residues. Germline loops: CDR1 MNHEY, CDR2 SVGAGI. V was pared by 4 bases and J by 5 bases, with 20 bases between. For the CDR3, the DNA is TGTGCCAGCAGTTCCCGACCTTTGGGGTCGGGGGAGACCCAGTACTTC. As protein: CASSSRPLGSGETQYF.

The chain employs TRBV7-3 and TRBJ2-3; 13 bases line up with TRBD2. The CDR3 extends over 17 amino acids. CDR1 SGHTA and CDR2 FQGTGA come from the germline V gene. The ends lost 1 base at V and 4 bases at J; junction bases unmatched: 5. CDR3 sequence reads: CASSLNFGLAGADTQYF. The CDR3, as DNA: TGTGCCAGCAGCTTAAACTTTGGACTAGCGGGAGCAGATACGCAGTATTTT. The variable domain in full, completed from reference TRBV7-3 and TRBJ2-3, reads GAGVSQTPSNKVTEKGKYVELRCDPISGHTALYWYRQSLGQGPEFLIYFQGTGAADDSGLPNDRFFAVRPEGSVSTLKIQRTERGDSAVYLCASSLNFGLAGADTQYFGPGTRLTVL.

This clone is a singleton in its sample. The J gene is TRBJ1-2, the V gene TRBV28; D call uncertain. Germline V gives CDR1 MDHEN, CDR2 SYDVKM. The CDR3 has 11 amino acids. With 10 bases removed from V and 4 bases from J, the gap between germline ends came to 10 bases. The CDR3 reads CAMSSAYGYTF. For the CDR3, the DNA is TGTGCCATGTCGAGCGCCTATGGCTACACCTTC.

The chain is built from TRBV19 and TRBJ2-3; 13 nucleotides match TRBD2. Germline lookup yields CDR1 LNHDA and CDR2 SQIVND (reference sequence). This CDR3 spans 17 amino acids. The trim removed 5 bases at V and 7 bases at J, leaving 12 bases unmatched. CDR3 protein: CASSPRGTSGRANTQYF. The CDR3, as DNA: TGTGCCAGTAGTCCCCGAGGAACTAGCGGGAGGGCGAATACGCAGTATTTT.

The rearrangement links TRBV7-2 to TRBJ2-5; D is uncertain. Germline V gives CDR1 SGHTA, CDR2 FQGNSA. Trimming shortened V by 1 base and J by 2 bases, and 11 bases separated the two germline ends. This CDR3 contains 15 residues. The CDR3 reads CASSLGISQQETQYF. The CDR3 DNA reads TGTGCCAGCAGCTTAGGTATCAGTCAGCAAGAGACCCAGTACTTC. Combining the CDR3 with reference TRBV7-2 and TRBJ2-5 gives the whole variable domain GAGVSQSPSNKVTEKGKDVELRCDPISGHTALYWYRQSLGQGLEFLIYFQGNSAPDKSGLPSDRFSAERTGGSVSTLTIQRTQQEDSAVYLCASSLGISQQETQYFGPGTRLLVL.

The chain is built from TRBV19 and TRBJ2-7; TRBD2 might be the D (6 bases). Between the trimmed V and J ends, which lost 4 bases and 0 bases, there was a span of 16 bases. Germline V gene data show CDR1 as LNHDA and CDR2 as SQIVND (reference sequence). The CDR3 is made up of 16 amino acids. The CDR3 coding sequence is TGTGCCAGTAGTAAACCGGGAGCCATATCCTCCTACGAGCAGTACTTC. This translates into CASSKPGAISSYEQYF.

The chain recombines TRBV4-3 with TRBJ1-2; no firm D call. This CDR3 is 13 amino acids long. Per germline, CDR1 LGHNA and CDR2 YSLEER. V gave up 0 bases and J gave up 5 bases, with 7 bases separating them. The CDR3 region has the DNA TGCGCCAGCAGCCAAGATCCGGGTTATGGCTACACCTTC. It encodes CASSQDPGYGYTF.

The V call is TRBV4-1, the J call TRBJ2-4; D ambiguous. V was clipped by 6 bases and J by 1 base, with 13 bases between them. In germline, CDR1 is MGHRA, CDR2 YSYEKL. The CDR3 contains 15 residues. CDR3 loop: CASSGSTLAKNIQYF. The CDR3 DNA sequence: TGCGCCAGCAGTGGCAGTACCCTTGCCAAAAACATTCAGTACTTC.

The chain joins TRBV5-1 to TRBJ2-7; 9 bases align to TRBD2. Germline CDR1 SGHRS, CDR2 YFSETQ. The CDR3 sequence is 15 residues long. J gave up 2 bases and V 2 bases, and 5 bases lay outside the gene matches. The CDR3 loop is CASSFPGTSTYEQYF. The CDR3 DNA follows: TGCGCCAGCAGCTTCCCCGGGACTAGCACCTACGAGCAGTACTTC.

The chain joins TRBV7-9 to TRBJ2-5, with D perhaps matching TRBD1 (6 bases). The V end lost 6 bases, the J end lost 5 bases, and 22 bases lay between the germline ends. The CDR3 length is 16 residues. Germline V gene data show CDR1 as SEHNR and CDR2 as FQNEAQ (reference sequence). The CDR3 region has the DNA TGTGCCAGCAGTTCAACCGGGACACGGAACTTGGAGACCCAGTACTTC. Translated: CASSSTGTRNLETQYF.